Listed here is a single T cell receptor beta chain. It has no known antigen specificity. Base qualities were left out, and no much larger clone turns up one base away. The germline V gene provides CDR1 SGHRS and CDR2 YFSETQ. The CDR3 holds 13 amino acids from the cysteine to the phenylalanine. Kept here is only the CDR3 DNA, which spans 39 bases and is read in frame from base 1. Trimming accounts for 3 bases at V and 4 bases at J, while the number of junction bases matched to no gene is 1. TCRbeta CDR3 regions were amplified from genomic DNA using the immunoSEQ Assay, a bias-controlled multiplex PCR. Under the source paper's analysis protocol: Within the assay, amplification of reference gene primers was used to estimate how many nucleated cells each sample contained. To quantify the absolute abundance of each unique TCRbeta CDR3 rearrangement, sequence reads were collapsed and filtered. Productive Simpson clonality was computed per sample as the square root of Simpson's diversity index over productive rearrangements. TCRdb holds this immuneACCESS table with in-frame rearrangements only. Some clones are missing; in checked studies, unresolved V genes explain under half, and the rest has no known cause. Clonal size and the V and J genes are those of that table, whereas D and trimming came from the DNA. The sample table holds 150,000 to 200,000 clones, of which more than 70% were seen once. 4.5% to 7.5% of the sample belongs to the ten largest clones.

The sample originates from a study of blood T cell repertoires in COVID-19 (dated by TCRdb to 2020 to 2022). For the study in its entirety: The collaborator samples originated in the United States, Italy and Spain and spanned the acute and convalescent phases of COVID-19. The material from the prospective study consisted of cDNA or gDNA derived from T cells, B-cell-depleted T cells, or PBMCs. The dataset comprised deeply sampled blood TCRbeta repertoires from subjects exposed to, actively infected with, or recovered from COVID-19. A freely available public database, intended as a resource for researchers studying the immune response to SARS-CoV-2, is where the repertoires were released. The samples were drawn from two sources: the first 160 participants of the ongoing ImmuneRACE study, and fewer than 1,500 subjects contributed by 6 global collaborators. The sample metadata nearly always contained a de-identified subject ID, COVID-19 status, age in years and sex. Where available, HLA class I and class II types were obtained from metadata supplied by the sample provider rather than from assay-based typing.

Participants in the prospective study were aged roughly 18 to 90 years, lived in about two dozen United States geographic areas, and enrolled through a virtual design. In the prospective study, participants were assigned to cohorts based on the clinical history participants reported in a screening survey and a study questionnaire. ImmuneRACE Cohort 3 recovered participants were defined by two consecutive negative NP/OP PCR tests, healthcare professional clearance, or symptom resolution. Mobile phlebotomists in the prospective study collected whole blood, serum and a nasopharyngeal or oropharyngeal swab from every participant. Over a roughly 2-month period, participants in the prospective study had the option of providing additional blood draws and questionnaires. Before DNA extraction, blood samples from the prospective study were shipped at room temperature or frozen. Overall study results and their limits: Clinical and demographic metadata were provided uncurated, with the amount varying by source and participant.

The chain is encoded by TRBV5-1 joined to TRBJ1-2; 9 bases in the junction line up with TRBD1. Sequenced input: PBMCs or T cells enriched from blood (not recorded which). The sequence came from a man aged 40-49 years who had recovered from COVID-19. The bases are TGCGCCAGCAGCTCGGGACAGGGCTATGGCTACACCTTC. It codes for CASSSGQGYGYTF.